Here is one TCR beta chain with its context. In the study's own analysis: Estimation of nucleated cell counts relied on the amplification of reference gene primers. Clones were sequenced by immunoSEQ multiplex PCR, and TCRdb holds only the in-frame ones, with some missing. For V, J and clone size, that table is used; D and trimming come from the DNA. The repertoire has about 440,000 clones, 80% to 90% of them found once; the top ten carry 4.3%. This sample was taken from a study of blood T cell repertoires in COVID-19. Study background: The United States, Italy and Spain supplied acute and convalescent COVID-19 samples. T cells, B-cell-depleted T cells, or PBMCs provided the cDNA or gDNA that served as material.

V was clipped by 4 bases and J by 8 bases, with 12 bases between them. Germline V CDR1 and CDR2: MGHRA, YSYEKL. CDR3 size: 13 residues. The chain links TRBV4-1 to TRBJ1-5, with D unresolved. This TCR was sampled from a woman in her 30s with acute or convalescent COVID-19. What was sequenced was peripheral blood. The CDR3 sequence: CASSLGIVEPQHF. The CDR3 bases are TGCGCCAGCAGCCTCGGGATTGTGGAGCCCCAGCATTTT.